This T cell receptor (beta chain) stems from a study of blood T cell repertoires in COVID-19. Study-level background: Samples came from the United States, Italy and Spain, spanning acute and convalescent COVID-19. The cDNA or gDNA used as material had been derived from T cells, B-cell-depleted T cells, or PBMCs.

In the authors' methods: Using reference gene primer amplification, nucleated cell counts were estimated. Only in-frame clones appear in the TCRdb table, and some are missing; sequencing was by immunoSEQ multiplex PCR. For V, J and clone size, that table is used; D and trimming come from the DNA. Of 150,000 or so clones in the sample, approximately 84% were seen once. Germline CDR1 MNHNS, CDR2 SASEGT. This CDR3 has 14 residues. V lost 2 bases, J lost 3 bases, and 3 bases stayed unmatched. This chain connects TRBV6-1 to TRBJ2-7; 8 bases are shared with TRBD2. The receptor was derived from a middle-aged man who had recovered from COVID-19. The specimen sequenced was peripheral blood. CDR3 loop: CASSEFRGGYEQYF. CDR3 nucleotide sequence: TGTGCCAGCAGTGAATTCCGGGGGGGCTACGAGCAGTACTTC.